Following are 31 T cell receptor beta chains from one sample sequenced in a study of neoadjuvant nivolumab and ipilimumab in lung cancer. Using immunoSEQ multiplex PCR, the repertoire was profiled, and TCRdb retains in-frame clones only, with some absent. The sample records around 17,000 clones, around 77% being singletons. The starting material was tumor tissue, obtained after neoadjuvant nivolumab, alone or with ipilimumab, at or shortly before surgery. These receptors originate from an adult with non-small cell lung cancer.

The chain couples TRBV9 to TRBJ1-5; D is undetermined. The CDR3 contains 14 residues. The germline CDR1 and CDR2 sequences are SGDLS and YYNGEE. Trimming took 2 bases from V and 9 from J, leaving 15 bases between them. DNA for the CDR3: TGTGCCAGCAGCGTGGCGGCTACCATGGGGCCCCAGCATTTT. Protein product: CASSVAATMGPQHF.

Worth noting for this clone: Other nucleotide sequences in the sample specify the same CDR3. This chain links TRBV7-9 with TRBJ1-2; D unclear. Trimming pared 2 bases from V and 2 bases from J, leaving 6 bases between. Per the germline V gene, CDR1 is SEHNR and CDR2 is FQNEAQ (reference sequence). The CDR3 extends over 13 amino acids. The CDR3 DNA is TGTGCCAGCAGCTTAAGCCAGAACTATGGCTACACCTTC. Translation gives CASSLSQNYGYTF.

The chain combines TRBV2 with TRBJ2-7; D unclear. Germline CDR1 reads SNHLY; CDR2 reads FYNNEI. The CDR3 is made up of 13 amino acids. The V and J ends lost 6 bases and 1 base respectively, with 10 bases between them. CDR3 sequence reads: CASRTGFSYEQYF. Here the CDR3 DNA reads TGTGCCAGCAGAACCGGGTTTTCCTACGAGCAGTACTTC.

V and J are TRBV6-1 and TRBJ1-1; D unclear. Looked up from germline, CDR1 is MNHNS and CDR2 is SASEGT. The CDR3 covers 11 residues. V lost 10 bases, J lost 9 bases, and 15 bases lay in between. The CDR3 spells CATTVKVKAFF. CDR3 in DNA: TGTGCCACGACGGTAAAGGTTAAAGCTTTCTTT.

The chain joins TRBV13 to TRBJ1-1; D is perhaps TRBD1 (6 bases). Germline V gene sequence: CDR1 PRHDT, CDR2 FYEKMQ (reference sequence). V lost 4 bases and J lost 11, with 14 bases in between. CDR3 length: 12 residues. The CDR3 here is CASSSRTALAFF. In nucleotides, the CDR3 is TGTGCCAGCAGCTCCCGGACAGCATTGGCTTTCTTT.

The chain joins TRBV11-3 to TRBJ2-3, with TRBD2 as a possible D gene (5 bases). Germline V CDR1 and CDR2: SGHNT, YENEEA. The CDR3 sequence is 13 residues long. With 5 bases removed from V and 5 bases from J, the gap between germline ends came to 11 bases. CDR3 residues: CASSREEGDTQYF. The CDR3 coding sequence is TGTGCCAGCAGCCGGGAAGAGGGAGATACGCAGTATTTT.

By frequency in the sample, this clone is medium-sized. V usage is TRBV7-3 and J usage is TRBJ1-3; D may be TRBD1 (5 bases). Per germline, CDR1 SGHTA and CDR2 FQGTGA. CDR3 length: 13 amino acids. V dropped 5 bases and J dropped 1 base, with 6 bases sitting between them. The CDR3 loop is CASSTGSGNTIYF. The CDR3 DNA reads TGTGCCAGCAGCACAGGATCTGGAAACACCATATATTTT. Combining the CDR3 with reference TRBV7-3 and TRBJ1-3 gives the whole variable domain GAGVSQTPSNKVTEKGKYVELRCDPISGHTALYWYRQSLGQGPEFLIYFQGTGAADDSGLPNDRFFAVRPEGSVSTLKIQRTERGDSAVYLCASSTGSGNTIYFGEGSWLTVV.

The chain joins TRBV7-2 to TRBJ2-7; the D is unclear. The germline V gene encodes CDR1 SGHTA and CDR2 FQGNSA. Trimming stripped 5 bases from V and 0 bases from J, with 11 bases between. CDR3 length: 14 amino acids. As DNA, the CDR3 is TGTGCCAGCAGCCCGCGGCCCAGCTCCTACGAGCAGTACTTC. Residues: CASSPRPSSYEQYF.

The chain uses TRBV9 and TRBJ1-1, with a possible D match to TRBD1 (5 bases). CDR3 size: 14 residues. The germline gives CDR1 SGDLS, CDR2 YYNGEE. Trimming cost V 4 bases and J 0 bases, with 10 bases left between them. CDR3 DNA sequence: TGTGCCAGCAGCCCGGGACGGATGAACACTGAAGCTTTCTTT. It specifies CASSPGRMNTEAFF.

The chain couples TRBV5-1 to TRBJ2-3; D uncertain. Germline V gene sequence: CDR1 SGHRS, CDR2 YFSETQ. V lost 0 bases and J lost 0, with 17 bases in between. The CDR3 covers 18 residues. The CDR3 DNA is TGCGCCAGCAGCTTGGCCGATCTGCCGGCCCCGAGCACAGATACGCAGTATTTT. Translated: CASSLADLPAPSTDTQYF.

CDR3 protein: CASSQDNVLQGAGEQYF. The DNA of the CDR3 is TGTGCCAGCAGCCAAGATAACGTCTTACAGGGGGCAGGAGAGCAGTACTTC. The rearrangement links TRBV14 to TRBJ2-7, with 9 positions matching TRBD1. The CDR3 contains 17 residues. The trim removed 0 bases at V and 7 bases at J, leaving 13 bases unmatched. Germline lookup yields CDR1 SGHDN and CDR2 FVKESK.

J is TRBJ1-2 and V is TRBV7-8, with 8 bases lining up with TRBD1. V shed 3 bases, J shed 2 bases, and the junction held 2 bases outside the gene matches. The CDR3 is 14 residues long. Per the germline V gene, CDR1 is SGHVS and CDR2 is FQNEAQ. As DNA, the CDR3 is TGTGCCAGCAGCTTTAACAGGGGGAACTATGGCTACACCTTC. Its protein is CASSFNRGNYGYTF.

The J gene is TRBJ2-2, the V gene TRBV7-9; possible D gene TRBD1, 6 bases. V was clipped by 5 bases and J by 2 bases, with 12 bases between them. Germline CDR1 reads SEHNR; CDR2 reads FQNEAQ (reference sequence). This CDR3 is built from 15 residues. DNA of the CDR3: TGTGCCAGCAGCCCCGGGACAAAAAACACCGGGGAGCTGTTTTTT. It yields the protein CASSPGTKNTGELFF.

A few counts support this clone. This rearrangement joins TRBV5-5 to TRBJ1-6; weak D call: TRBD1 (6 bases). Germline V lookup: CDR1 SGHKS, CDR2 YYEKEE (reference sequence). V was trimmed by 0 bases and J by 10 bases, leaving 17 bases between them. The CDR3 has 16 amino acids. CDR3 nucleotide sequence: TGTGCCAGCAGCTTGGCCGGGGCAGGGGTCTGGTCACCCCTCCACTTT. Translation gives CASSLAGAGVWSPLHF.

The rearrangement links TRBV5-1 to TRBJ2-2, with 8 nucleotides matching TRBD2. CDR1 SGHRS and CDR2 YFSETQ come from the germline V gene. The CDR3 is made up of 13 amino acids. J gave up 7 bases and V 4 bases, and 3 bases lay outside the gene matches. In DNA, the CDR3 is TGCGCCAGCAGCCCTCTAGCGGGCGGGGAGCTGTTTTTT. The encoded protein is CASSPLAGGELFF.

Written as DNA, the CDR3 is TGCGCCAGCAGCTTGGAAGGGGGCCTCAACTATGGCTACACCTTC. Protein: CASSLEGGLNYGYTF. This chain links TRBV5-1 with TRBJ1-2; 7 nucleotides align to TRBD1. CDR1 and CDR2 (germline): SGHRS, YFSETQ. J gave up 2 bases and V 0 bases, and 4 bases lay outside the gene matches. The CDR3 sequence is 15 residues long.

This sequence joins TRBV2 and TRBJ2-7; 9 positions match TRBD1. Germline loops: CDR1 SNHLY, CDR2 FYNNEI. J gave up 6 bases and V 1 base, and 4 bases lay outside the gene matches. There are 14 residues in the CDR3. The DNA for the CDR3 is TGTGCCAGCAGTGAAGTACAGGGGGCAAGCGAGCAGTACTTC. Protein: CASSEVQGASEQYF.

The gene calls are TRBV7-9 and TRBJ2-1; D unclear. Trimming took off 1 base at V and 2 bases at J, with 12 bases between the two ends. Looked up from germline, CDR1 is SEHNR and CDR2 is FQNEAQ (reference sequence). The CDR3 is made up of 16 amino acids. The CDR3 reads CASSLDRPYAYNEQFF. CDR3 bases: TGTGCCAGCAGCTTAGATAGGCCGTATGCCTACAATGAGCAGTTCTTC.

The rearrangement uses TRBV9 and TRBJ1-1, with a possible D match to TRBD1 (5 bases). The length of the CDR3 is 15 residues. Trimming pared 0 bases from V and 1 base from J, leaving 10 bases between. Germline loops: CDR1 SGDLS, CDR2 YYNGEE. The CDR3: CASSVAQGPNTEAFF. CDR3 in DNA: TGTGCCAGCAGCGTAGCCCAGGGACCGAACACTGAAGCTTTCTTT.

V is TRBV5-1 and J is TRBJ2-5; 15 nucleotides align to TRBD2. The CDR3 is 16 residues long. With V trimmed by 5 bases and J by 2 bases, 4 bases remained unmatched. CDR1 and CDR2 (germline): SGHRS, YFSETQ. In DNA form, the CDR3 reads TGCGCCAGCAGATCAGGACTAGCGGGGGGGCAAGAGACCCAGTACTTC. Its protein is CASRSGLAGGQETQYF.

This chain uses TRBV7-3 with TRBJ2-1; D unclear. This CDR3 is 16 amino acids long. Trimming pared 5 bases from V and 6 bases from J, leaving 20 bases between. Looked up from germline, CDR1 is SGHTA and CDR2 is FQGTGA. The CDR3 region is CASSAEPASTINEQFF. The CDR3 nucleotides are TGTGCCAGCAGCGCGGAACCAGCTTCGACGATCAATGAGCAGTTCTTC.

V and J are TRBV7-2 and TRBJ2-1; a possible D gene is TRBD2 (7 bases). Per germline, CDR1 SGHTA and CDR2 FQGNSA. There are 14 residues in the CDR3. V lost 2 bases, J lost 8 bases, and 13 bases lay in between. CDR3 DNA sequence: TGTGCCAGCAGCTTAATTGGGGGGGGCGATGAGCAGTTCTTC. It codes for CASSLIGGGDEQFF. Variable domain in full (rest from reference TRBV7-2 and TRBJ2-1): GAGVSQSPSNKVTEKGKDVELRCDPISGHTALYWYRQSLGQGLEFLIYFQGNSAPDKSGLPSDRFSAERTGGSVSTLTIQRTQQEDSAVYLCASSLIGGGDEQFFGPGTRLTVL.

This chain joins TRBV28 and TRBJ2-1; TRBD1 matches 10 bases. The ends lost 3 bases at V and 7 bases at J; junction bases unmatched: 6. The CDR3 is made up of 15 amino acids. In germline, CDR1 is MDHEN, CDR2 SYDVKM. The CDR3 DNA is TGTGCCAGCAGTTTTCGACAGGGGGCATTAAATGAGCAGTTCTTC. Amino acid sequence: CASSFRQGALNEQFF.

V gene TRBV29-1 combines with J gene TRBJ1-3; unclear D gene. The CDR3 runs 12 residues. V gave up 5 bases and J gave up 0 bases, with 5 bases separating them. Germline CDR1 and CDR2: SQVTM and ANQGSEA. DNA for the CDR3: TGCAGCGTTTCGATCTCTGGAAACACCATATATTTT. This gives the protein CSVSISGNTIYF.

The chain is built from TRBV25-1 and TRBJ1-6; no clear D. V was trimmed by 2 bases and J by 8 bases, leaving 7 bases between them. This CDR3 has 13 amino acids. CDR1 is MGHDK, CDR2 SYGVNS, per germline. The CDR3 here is CASSENWDSPLHF. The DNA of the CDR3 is TGTGCCAGCAGTGAAAACTGGGATTCACCCCTCCACTTT.

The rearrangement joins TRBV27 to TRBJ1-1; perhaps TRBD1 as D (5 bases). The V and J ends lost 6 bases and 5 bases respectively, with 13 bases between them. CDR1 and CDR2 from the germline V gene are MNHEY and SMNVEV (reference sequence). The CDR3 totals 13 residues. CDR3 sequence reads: CASSLQEGTEAFF. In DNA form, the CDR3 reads TGTGCCAGCAGCCTTCAGGAGGGGACTGAAGCTTTCTTT.

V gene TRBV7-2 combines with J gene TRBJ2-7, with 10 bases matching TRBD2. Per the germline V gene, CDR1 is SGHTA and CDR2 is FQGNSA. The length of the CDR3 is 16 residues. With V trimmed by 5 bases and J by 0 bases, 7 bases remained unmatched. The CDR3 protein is CASSPGLAVSSYEQYF. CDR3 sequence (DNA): TGTGCCAGCAGCCCAGGACTAGCGGTGAGCTCCTACGAGCAGTACTTC.

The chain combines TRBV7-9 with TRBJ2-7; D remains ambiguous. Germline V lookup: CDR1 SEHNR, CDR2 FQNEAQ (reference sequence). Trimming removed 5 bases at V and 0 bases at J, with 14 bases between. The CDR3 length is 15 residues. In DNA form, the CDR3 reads TGTGCCAGCAGCCCCCGGAGCACCTTCTCCTACGAGCAGTACTTC. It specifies CASSPRSTFSYEQYF.

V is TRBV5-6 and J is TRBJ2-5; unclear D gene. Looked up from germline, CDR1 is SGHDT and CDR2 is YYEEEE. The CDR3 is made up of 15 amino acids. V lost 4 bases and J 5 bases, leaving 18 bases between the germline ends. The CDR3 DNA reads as TGTGCCAGCAGCATCGGCCACTCCCCTGGGGAGACCCAGTACTTC. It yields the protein CASSIGHSPGETQYF. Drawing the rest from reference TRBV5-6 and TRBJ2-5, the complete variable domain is DAGVTQSPTHLIKTRGQQVTLRCSPKSGHDTVSWYQQALGQGPQFIFQYYEEEERQRGNFPDRFSGHQFPNYSSELNVNALLLGDSALYLCASSIGHSPGETQYFGPGTRLLVL.

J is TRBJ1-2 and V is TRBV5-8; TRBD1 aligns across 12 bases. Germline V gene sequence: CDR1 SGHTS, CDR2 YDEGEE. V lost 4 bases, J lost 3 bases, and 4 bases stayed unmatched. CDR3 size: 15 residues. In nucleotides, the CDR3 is TGTGCCAGCAGCAAGGGACAGGGGGCTTACTATGGCTACACCTTC. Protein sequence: CASSKGQGAYYGYTF.

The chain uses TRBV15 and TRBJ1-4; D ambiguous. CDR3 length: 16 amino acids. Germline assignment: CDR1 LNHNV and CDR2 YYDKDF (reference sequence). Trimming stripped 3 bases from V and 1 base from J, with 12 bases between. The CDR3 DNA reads TGTGCCACCAGCAGGCCTGGGATACAAACTAATGAAAAACTGTTTTTT. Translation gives CATSRPGIQTNEKLFF.